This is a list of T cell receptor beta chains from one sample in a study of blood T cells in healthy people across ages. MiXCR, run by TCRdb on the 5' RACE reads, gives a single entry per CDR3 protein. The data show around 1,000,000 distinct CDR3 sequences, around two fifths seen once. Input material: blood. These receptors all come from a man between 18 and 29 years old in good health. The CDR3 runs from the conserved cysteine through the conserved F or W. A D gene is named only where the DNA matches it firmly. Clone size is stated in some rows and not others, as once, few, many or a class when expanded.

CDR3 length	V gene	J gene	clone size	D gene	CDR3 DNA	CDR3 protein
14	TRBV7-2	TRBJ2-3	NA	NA	TGTGCCAGCAGCTTAGCGCCATTCTCAGATACGCAGTATTTT	CASSLAPFSDTQYF
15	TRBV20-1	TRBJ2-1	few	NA	TGCAGTGCTCCCCACTTTCATAGCTCCTACAATGAGCAGTTCTTC	CSAPHFHSSYNEQFF
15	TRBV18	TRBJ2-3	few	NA	TGTGCCAGCTCACCACAAAACAGGGGCACAGATACGCAGTATTTT	CASSPQNRGTDTQYF
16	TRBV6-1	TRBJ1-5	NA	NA	TGTGCCAGCAGTGGGGCGGTAAGGGGGACGTATCAGCCCCAGCATTTT	CASSGAVRGTYQPQHF
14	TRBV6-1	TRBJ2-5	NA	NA	TGTGCCAGCATTGACCGGGCAAACCAAGAGACCCAGTACTTC	CASIDRANQETQYF
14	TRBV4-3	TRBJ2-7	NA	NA	TGCGCCAGAAGCCAAGGGCCGGGGAGATACGAGCAGTACTTC	CARSQGPGRYEQYF
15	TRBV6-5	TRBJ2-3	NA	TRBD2	TGTGCCAGCAGCCCCTCTAGCGGGGGACGAGATACGCAGTATTTT	CASSPSSGGRDTQYF
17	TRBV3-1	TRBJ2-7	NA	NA	TGTGCCAGCTCCTCAAGGGGTTTAGCCTTGGATACAATCGGGCAGTACTTC	CASSSRGLALDTIGQYF
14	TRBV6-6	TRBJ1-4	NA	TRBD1	TGTGCCAGCAAACCGGGACAGTCTAATGAAAAACTGTTTTTT	CASKPGQSNEKLFF
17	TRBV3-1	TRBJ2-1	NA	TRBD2	TGTGCCAGCAGCCAAGCTGCTAGCGGGGGGTTTTACAATGAGCAGTTCTTC	CASSQAASGGFYNEQFF
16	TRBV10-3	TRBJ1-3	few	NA	TGTGCCATCAGTGAGTCCTCAGGGACGGTTGGAAACACCATATATTTT	CAISESSGTVGNTIYF
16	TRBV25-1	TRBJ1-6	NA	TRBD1	TGTGCCAGCAGTGATTCCGGGACAGTGTATAATTCACCCCTCCACTTT	CASSDSGTVYNSPLHF
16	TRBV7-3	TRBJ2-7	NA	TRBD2	TGTGCCAGCAGCTTAATTTGGCGGGGGGATTACAATGAGCAGTACTTC	CASSLIWRGDYNEQYF
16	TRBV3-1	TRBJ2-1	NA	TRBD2	TGTGCCAGCAGCCACCTAGCGGGAGGGATTGGAAATGAGCAGTTCTTC	CASSHLAGGIGNEQFF
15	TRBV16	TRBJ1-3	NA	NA	TGTGCCAGCAGCCAATCGGCTCACTCTGGAAACACCATATATTTT	CASSQSAHSGNTIYF
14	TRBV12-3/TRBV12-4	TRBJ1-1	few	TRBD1	TGTGCCAGCACCTCCGGGACAGGGGGCACTGAAGCTTTCTTT	CASTSGTGGTEAFF
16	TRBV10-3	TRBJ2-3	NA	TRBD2	TGTGCCATCAGGGGTGGCAGCGGGGGGGCCCCAGATACGCAGTATTTT	CAIRGGSGGAPDTQYF
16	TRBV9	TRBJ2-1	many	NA	TGTGCCAGCAGCGCCGACGAACTAACTAGCCGTCATGAGCAGTTCTTC	CASSADELTSRHEQFF
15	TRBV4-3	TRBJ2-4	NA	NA	TGCGCCAGCAGCTCAAGCTTGGGTTCGTATGACATTCAGTACTTC	CASSSSLGSYDIQYF
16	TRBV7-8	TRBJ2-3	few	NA	TGTGCCAGCAGCTCGAGGGTACTAGGCGGGGACGATACGCAGTATTTT	CASSSRVLGGDDTQYF
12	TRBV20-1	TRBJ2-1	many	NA	TGCAGTGCTCATCTAGTCCGGAATGAGCAGTTCTTC	CSAHLVRNEQFF
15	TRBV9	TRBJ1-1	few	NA	TGTGCCAGCAGCGTTGCTAGGGAGAGGGACACTGAAGCTTTCTTT	CASSVARERDTEAFF
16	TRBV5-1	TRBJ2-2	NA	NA	TGCGCCAGCAGCGGAGCAGGACACGTGAACACCGGGGAGCTGTTTTTT	CASSGAGHVNTGELFF
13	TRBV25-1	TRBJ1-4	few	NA	TGTGCCAGCAGTGAGGGGATTAATGAAAAACTGTTTTTT	CASSEGINEKLFF
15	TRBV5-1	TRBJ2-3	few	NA	TGCGCCAGCAGCTTGCTCAGTGTAGGGCCAGATACGCAGTATTTT	CASSLLSVGPDTQYF
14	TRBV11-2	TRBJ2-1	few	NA	TGTGCCAGCAGCTCAGGGTCTGATTACAATGAGCAGTTCTTC	CASSSGSDYNEQFF
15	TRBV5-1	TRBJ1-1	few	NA	TGCGCCAGCAGCTTAACAGACCGTATGAACACTGAAGCTTTCTTT	CASSLTDRMNTEAFF
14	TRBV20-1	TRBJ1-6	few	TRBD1	TGCAGTGCCCCCCCGGGACAGACTAATTCACCCCTCCACTTT	CSAPPGQTNSPLHF
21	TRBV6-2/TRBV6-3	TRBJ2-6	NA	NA	TGTGCCAGCAGTTACTCGGGGTCTGGGGCACCCTCTTTCTCTGGGGCCGACGTCCTGACTTTC	CASSYSGSGAPSFSGADVLTF